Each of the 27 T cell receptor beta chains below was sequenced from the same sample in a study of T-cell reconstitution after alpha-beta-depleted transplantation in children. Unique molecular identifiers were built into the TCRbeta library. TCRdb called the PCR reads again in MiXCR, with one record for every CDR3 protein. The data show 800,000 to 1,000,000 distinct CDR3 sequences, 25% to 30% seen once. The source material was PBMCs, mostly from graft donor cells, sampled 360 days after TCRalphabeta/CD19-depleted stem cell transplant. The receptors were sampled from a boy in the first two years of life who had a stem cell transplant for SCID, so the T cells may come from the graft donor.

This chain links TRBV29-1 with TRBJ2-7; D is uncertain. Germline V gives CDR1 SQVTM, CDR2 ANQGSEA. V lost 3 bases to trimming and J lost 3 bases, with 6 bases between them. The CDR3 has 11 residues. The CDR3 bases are TGCAGCGTTGACACTGACTACGAGCAGTACTTC. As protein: CSVDTDYEQYF.

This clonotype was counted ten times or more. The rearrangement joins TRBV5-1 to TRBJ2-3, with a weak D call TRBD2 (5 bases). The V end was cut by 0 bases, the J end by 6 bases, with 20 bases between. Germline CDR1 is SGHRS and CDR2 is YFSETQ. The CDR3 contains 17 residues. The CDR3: CASSLGLLGSGGDTQYF. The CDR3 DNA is TGCGCCAGCAGCTTGGGGCTTTTAGGGAGCGGTGGGGATACGCAGTATTTT. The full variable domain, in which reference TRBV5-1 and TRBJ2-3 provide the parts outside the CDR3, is KAGVTQTPRYLIKTRGQQVTLSCSPISGHRSVSWYQQTPGQGLQFLFEYFSETQRNKGNFPGRFSGRQFSNSRSEMNVSTLELGDSALYLCASSLGLLGSGGDTQYFGPGTRLTVL.

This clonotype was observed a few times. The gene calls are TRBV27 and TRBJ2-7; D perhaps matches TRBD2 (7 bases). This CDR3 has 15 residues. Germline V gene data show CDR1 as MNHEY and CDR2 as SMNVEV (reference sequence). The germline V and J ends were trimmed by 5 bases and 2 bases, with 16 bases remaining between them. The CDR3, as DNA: TGTGCCAGCAGTACCAAATCGGGGGGCACCTACGAGCAGTACTTC. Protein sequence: CASSTKSGGTYEQYF.

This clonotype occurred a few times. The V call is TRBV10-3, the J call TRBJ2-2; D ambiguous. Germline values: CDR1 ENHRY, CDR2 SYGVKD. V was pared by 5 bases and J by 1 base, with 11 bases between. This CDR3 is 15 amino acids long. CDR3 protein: CAISSPRLNTGELFF. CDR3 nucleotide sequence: TGTGCCATCAGTTCTCCCCGTTTGAACACCGGGGAGCTGTTTTTT.

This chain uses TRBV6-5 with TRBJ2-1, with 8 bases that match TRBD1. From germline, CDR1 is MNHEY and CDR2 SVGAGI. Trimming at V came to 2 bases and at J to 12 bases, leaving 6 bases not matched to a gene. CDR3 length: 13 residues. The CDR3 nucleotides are TGTGCCAGCAGTTACAATGACAGGGGTCGGCAGTTCTTC. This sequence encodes CASSYNDRGRQFF.

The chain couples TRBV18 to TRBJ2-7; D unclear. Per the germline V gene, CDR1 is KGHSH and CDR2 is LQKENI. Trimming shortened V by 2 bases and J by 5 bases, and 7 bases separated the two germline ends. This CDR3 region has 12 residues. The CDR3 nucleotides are TGTGCCAGCTCACCATTAGGCCACGAGCAGTACTTC. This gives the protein CASSPLGHEQYF.

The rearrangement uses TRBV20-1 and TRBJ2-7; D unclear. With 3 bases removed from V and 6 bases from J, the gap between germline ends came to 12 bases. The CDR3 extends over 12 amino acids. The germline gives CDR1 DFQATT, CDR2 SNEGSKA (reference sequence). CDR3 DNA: TGCAGTGCTAGCTTAGGAATGGGCGAGCAGTACTTC. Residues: CSASLGMGEQYF.

The CDR3 nucleotides read TGTGCCAGCAGCTTCAACCGGGACACCTATTCACCCCTCCACTTT. The encoded protein is CASSFNRDTYSPLHF. V usage is TRBV7-9 and J usage is TRBJ1-6; TRBD1 is a possible D gene (6 bases). Germline V gene sequence: CDR1 SEHNR, CDR2 FQNEAQ (reference sequence). The CDR3 is made up of 15 amino acids. Trimming left V 3 bases short and J 8 bases short, with 14 bases between.

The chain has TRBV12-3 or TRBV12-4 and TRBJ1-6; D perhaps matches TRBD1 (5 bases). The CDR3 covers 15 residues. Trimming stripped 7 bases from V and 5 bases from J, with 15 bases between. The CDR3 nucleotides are TGTGCCAGCACTCATGGAGGGGTAGATAATTCACCCCTCCACTTT. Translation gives CASTHGGVDNSPLHF.

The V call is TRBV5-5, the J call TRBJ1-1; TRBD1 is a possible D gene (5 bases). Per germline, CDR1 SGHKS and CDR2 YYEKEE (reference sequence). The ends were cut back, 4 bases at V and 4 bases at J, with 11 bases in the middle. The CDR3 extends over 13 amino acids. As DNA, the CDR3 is TGTGCCAGCAGCGTCGGGGGGATCACTGAAGCTTTCTTT. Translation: CASSVGGITEAFF.

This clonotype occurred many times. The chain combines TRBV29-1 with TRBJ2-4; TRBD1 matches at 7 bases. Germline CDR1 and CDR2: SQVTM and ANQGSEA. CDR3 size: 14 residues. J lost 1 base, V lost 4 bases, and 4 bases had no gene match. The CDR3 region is CSVGQGAAKNIQYF. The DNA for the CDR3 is TGCAGCGTTGGACAGGGTGCGGCCAAAAACATTCAGTACTTC.

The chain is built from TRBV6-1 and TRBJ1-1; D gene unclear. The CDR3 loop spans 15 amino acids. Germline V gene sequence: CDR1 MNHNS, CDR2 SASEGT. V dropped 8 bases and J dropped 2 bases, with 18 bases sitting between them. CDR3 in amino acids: CASLPQPRPNTEAFF. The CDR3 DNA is TGTGCCAGCCTTCCCCAACCCCGGCCCAACACTGAAGCTTTCTTT.

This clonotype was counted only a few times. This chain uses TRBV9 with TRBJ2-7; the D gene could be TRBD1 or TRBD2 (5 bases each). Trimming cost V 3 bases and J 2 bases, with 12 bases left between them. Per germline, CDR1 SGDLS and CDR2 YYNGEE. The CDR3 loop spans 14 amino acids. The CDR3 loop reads CASSAPGPPYEQYF. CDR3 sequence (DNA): TGTGCCAGCAGCGCTCCGGGGCCTCCCTACGAGCAGTACTTC.

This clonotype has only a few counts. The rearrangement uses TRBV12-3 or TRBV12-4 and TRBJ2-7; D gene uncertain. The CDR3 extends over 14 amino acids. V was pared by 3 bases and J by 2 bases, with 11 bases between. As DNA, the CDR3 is TGTGCCAGCAGTTTTACGGTGCCTCCCTACGAGCAGTACTTC. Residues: CASSFTVPPYEQYF.

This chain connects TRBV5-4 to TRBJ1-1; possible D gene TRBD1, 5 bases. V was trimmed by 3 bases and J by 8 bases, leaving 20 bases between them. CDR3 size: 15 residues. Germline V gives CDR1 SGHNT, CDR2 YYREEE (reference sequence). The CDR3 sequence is CASSSRQTIQFEAFF. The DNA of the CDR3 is TGTGCCAGCAGCTCCCGACAGACCATCCAATTCGAAGCTTTCTTT. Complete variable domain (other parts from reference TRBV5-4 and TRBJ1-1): ETGVTQSPTHLIKTRGQQVTLRCSSQSGHNTVSWYQQALGQGPQFIFQYYREEENGRGNFPPRFSGLQFPNYSSELNVNALELDDSALYLCASSSRQTIQFEAFFGQGTRLTVV.

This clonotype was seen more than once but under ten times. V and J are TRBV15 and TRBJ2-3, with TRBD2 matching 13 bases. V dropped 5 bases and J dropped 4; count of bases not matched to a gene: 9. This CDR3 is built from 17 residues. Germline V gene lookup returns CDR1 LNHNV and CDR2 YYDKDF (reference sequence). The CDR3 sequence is CATSRTPGLAGSDTQYF. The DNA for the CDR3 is TGTGCCACCAGCCGAACTCCGGGACTAGCGGGGTCAGATACGCAGTATTTT. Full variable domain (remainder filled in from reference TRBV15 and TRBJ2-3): DAMVIQNPRYQVTQFGKPVTLSCSQTLNHNVMYWYQQKSSQAPKLLFHYYDKDFNNEADTPDNFQSRRPNTSFCFLDIRSPGLGDTAMYLCATSRTPGLAGSDTQYFGPGTRLTVL.

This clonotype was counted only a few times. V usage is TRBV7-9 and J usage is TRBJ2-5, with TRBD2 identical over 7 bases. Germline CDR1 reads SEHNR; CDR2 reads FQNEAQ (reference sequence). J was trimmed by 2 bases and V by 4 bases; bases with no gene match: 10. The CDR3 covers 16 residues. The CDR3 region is CASSSPPGLLQETQYF. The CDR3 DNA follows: TGTGCCAGCAGCTCCCCACCGGGACTACTACAAGAGACCCAGTACTTC.

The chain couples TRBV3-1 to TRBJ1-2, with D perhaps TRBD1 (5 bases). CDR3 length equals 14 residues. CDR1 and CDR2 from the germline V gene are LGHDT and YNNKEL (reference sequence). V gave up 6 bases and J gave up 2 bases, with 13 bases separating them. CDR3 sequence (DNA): TGTGCCAGCAGAGCGGGACGGCAAAACTATGGCTACACCTTC. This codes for CASRAGRQNYGYTF. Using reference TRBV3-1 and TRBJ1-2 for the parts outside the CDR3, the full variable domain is DTAVSQTPKYLVTQMGNDKSIKCEQNLGHDTMYWYKQDSKKFLKIMFSYNNKELIINETVPNRFSPKSPDKAHLNLHINSLELGDSAVYFCASRAGRQNYGYTFGSGTRLTVV.

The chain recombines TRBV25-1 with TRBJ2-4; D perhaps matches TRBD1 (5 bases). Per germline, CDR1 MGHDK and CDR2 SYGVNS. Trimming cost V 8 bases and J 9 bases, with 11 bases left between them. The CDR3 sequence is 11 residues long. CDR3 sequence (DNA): TGTGCCAGCGGGGCGGCAGGCATTCAGTACTTC. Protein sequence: CASGAAGIQYF.

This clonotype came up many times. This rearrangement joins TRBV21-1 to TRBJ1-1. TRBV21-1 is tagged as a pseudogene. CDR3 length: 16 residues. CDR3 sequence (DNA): TGTGCCAGCAGAAAACGGGTAGTCTACTCTGACACTGAAGCTTTCTTT. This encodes CASRKRVVYSDTEAFF.

The CDR3 nucleotides read TGCAGCGTCCCGCGAAGTCCTCGTTGGAAGACCCAGTACTTC. The encoded protein is CSVPRSPRWKTQYF. This chain links TRBV20-1 with TRBJ2-5; D uncertain. Germline V gene lookup returns CDR1 DFQATT and CDR2 SNEGSKA (reference sequence). The CDR3 is 14 amino acids.

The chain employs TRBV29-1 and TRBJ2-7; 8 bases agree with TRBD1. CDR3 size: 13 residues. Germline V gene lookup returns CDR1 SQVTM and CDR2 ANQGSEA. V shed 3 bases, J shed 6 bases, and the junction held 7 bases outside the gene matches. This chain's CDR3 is CSVDGQGMGEQYF. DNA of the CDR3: TGCAGCGTTGACGGACAGGGAATGGGCGAGCAGTACTTC.

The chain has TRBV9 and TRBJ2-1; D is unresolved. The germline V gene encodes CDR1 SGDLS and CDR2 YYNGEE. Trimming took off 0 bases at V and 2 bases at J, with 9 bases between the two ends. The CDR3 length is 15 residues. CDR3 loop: CASSVGQAPYNEQFF. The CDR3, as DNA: TGTGCCAGCAGCGTAGGGCAGGCCCCCTACAATGAGCAGTTCTTC. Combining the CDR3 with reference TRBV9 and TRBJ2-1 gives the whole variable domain DSGVTQTPKHLITATGQRVTLRCSPRSGDLSVYWYQQSLDQGLQFLIQYYNGEERAKGNILERFSAQQFPDLHSELNLSSLELGDSALYFCASSVGQAPYNEQFFGPGTRLTVL.

Here the CDR3 DNA reads TGCGCCAGCAGCTCAATCGGGTCGAACACTGAAGCTTTCTTT. Translating gives CASSSIGSNTEAFF. J is TRBJ1-1 and V is TRBV5-1; D call uncertain. V shed 3 bases and J shed 1 base, with 10 bases lying between them. The length of the CDR3 is 14 residues. CDR1 SGHRS and CDR2 YFSETQ come from the germline V gene.

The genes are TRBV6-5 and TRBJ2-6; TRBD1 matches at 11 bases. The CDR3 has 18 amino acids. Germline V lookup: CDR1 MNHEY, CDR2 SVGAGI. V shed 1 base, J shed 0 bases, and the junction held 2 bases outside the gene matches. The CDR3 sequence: CASSYFGTGGSGANVLTF. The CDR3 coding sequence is TGTGCCAGCAGTTACTTCGGGACAGGGGGCTCTGGGGCCAACGTCCTGACTTTC.

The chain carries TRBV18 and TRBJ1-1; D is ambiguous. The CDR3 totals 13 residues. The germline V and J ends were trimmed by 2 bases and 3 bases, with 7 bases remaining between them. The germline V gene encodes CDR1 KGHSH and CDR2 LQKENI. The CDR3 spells CASSPFGYTEAFF. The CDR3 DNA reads TGTGCCAGCTCACCATTTGGGTACACTGAAGCTTTCTTT. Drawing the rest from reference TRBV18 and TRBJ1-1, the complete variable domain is NAGVMQNPRHLVRRRGQEARLRCSPMKGHSHVYWYRQLPEEGLKFMVYLQKENIIDESGMPKERFSAEFPKEGPSILRIQQVVRGDSAAYFCASSPFGYTEAFFGQGTRLTVV.

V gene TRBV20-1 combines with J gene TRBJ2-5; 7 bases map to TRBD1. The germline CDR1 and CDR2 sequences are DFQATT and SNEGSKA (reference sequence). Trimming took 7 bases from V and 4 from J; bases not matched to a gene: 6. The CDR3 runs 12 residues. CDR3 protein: CSVRGQTETQYF. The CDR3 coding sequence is TGCAGTGTTAGGGGGCAGACAGAGACCCAGTACTTC.